The clone carrying this TCR beta chain was counted only a few times. Its antigen is not identified. This specimen belongs to a study of regulatory T cells in long-lasting Graves disease. General observations from the study: TRBV28, TRBJ1-2 and TRBJ2-5 were segments that persistent disease favored.

With iRepertoire HTBI primers and Arm-PCR of CDR3 regions, TCR beta libraries were built. Each CDR3 protein gets one entry after TCRdb re-called the multiplex PCR reads with MiXCR. The table has about 440,000 distinct CDR3 sequences, roughly 15% seen once. CDR1 and CDR2 (germline): DFQATT, SNEGSKA (reference sequence). V was clipped by 1 base and J by 6 bases, with 8 bases between them. The CDR3 runs 12 residues. Time point specified: newly diagnosed GD, antithyroid drugs for less than 3 months. After RNA was extracted from PBMCs, the TCR library was made from it. This sample was shared with a second study, whose subject was T cells in Graves' hyperthyroidism and ophthalmopathy. As that study records: Stable disease denoted Graves' hyperthyroidism without ophthalmopathy progression within 18 months.

This rearrangement joins TRBV20-1 to TRBJ2-3; D may match TRBD1 or TRBD2 (5 bases each). This sample comprised peripheral blood mononuclear cells (PBMCs), obtained at new diagnosis, from a patient treated with antithyroid drugs. The source of this sequence is a woman in her late teens or twenties with Graves disease. The CDR3 coding sequence is TGCAGTGCTAGAGTTTGGGGGGATACGCAGTATTTT. This encodes CSARVWGDTQYF.